Listed below are T cell receptor beta chains from one sample, sequenced in a study of blood T cell repertoires in COVID-19. Using immunoSEQ multiplex PCR, the repertoire was profiled, and TCRdb retains in-frame clones only, with some absent. The table shows over 400,000 clones, with approximately 88% occurring only once. Material: peripheral blood. The source of these receptors is a woman in her 50s with COVID-19, enrolled during active disease. Both conserved end residues are part of each CDR3. Each record gives: D gene, J gene, V gene, clone size, CDR3 length, CDR3 DNA, CDR3 protein. A D gene is named only where the DNA matches it firmly. Size is stated for part of the rows, as once, few or many counts, or as a class when the clone is expanded.

d_call: TRBD1
j_call: TRBJ1-4
v_call: TRBV4-1
clone_size: .
cdr3_length: 16
cdr3_nt: TGCGCCAGCAGCCTAAGACCAGGGGGGTATAATGAAAAACTGTTTTTT
cdr3_aa: CASSLRPGGYNEKLFF

d_call: .
j_call: TRBJ1-6
v_call: TRBV11-2
clone_size: once
cdr3_length: 13
cdr3_nt: TGTGCCAGCAGCTTAGCCCGGAATTCACCCCTCCACTTT
cdr3_aa: CASSLARNSPLHF

d_call: .
j_call: TRBJ1-1
v_call: TRBV6-2/TRBV6-3
clone_size: .
cdr3_length: 15
cdr3_nt: TGTGCCAGCAGTCTTCGGGGGGGCGAGAACACTGAAGCTTTCTTT
cdr3_aa: CASSLRGGENTEAFF

d_call: .
j_call: TRBJ1-2
v_call: TRBV21-1
clone_size: .
cdr3_length: 16
cdr3_nt: TGTGCCAGCAGCCTCACATATACCCCTCTGGTGGATGGCTACACCTTC
cdr3_aa: CASSLTYTPLVDGYTF

d_call: .
j_call: TRBJ2-5
v_call: TRBV5-6
clone_size: .
cdr3_length: 12
cdr3_nt: TGTGCCAGCAGTGGGGCTAGGGAGACCCAGTACTTC
cdr3_aa: CASSGARETQYF

d_call: TRBD1
j_call: TRBJ2-2
v_call: TRBV5-4
clone_size: .
cdr3_length: 15
cdr3_nt: TGTGCCAGCAGCTTGGGGACAGGGGGGTTCGGGGAGCTGTTTTTT
cdr3_aa: CASSLGTGGFGELFF

d_call: .
j_call: TRBJ1-5
v_call: TRBV19
clone_size: .
cdr3_length: 13
cdr3_nt: TGTGCCAGAACGACTCTCGGGAATCAGCCCCAGCATTTT
cdr3_aa: CARTTLGNQPQHF

d_call: .
j_call: TRBJ1-1
v_call: TRBV30
clone_size: .
cdr3_length: 11
cdr3_nt: TGTGCCTGGAGTGTAGCCTCTGAAGCTTTCTTT
cdr3_aa: CAWSVASEAFF

d_call: TRBD1
j_call: TRBJ1-3
v_call: TRBV20-1
clone_size: .
cdr3_length: 16
cdr3_nt: TGCAGTGCTAGTGGGGGACAGCGATACTCTGGAAACACCATATATTTT
cdr3_aa: CSASGGQRYSGNTIYF

d_call: .
j_call: TRBJ2-5
v_call: TRBV12-3/TRBV12-4
clone_size: .
cdr3_length: 13
cdr3_nt: TGTGCCAGCAGTTTCTCGGGCCAAGAGACCCAGTACTTC
cdr3_aa: CASSFSGQETQYF

d_call: .
j_call: TRBJ1-1
v_call: TRBV5-1
clone_size: once
cdr3_length: 13
cdr3_nt: TGCGCCAGCAGCTTAAGGGGGGGCACTGAAGCTTTCTTT
cdr3_aa: CASSLRGGTEAFF

d_call: .
j_call: TRBJ1-3
v_call: TRBV6-2/TRBV6-3
clone_size: .
cdr3_length: 14
cdr3_nt: TGTGCCAGCAGTTACTCCGGCAGAGGCAACACCATATATTTT
cdr3_aa: CASSYSGRGNTIYF

d_call: .
j_call: TRBJ1-1
v_call: TRBV19
clone_size: .
cdr3_length: 10
cdr3_nt: TGTGCCATCGGTGGGACAACAGCTTTCTTT
cdr3_aa: CAIGGTTAFF

d_call: TRBD1
j_call: TRBJ2-7
v_call: TRBV19
clone_size: once
cdr3_length: 13
cdr3_nt: TGTGCCAGTAGTATGGACAGGGAGTACGAGCAGTACTTC
cdr3_aa: CASSMDREYEQYF

d_call: TRBD2
j_call: TRBJ2-7
v_call: TRBV27
clone_size: once
cdr3_length: 13
cdr3_nt: TGTGCCAGCAGTTCAAGGCGGGGGGGTAAGCAGTACTTC
cdr3_aa: CASSSRRGGKQYF

d_call: TRBD1
j_call: TRBJ1-1
v_call: TRBV19
clone_size: .
cdr3_length: 16
cdr3_nt: TGTGCCAGTAGGGACAGGGGACTGCAATCGAACACTGAAGCTTTCTTT
cdr3_aa: CASRDRGLQSNTEAFF

d_call: .
j_call: TRBJ2-7
v_call: TRBV5-1
clone_size: .
cdr3_length: 14
cdr3_nt: TGCGCCAGCAGCCCTCACCCTGGACAGTACGAGCAGTACTTC
cdr3_aa: CASSPHPGQYEQYF

d_call: .
j_call: TRBJ1-4
v_call: TRBV5-4
clone_size: .
cdr3_length: 14
cdr3_nt: TGTGCCAGCAGGCCGTACGGGGTTAATGAAAAACTGTTTTTT
cdr3_aa: CASRPYGVNEKLFF

d_call: .
j_call: TRBJ1-2
v_call: TRBV30
clone_size: .
cdr3_length: 13
cdr3_nt: TGTGCCTGGAGTAAAGGGGCCCAATTAGGCTACACCTTC
cdr3_aa: CAWSKGAQLGYTF

d_call: TRBD1
j_call: TRBJ1-2
v_call: TRBV7-2
clone_size: .
cdr3_length: 15
cdr3_nt: TGTGCCAGCAGCTCAGGAATAGGACAGGCGGGTGGCTACACCTTC
cdr3_aa: CASSSGIGQAGGYTF

d_call: .
j_call: TRBJ2-7
v_call: TRBV9
clone_size: .
cdr3_length: 16
cdr3_nt: TGTGCCAGCAGCGAGGTTCCGGGGGGCGACTCCTACGAGCAGTACTTC
cdr3_aa: CASSEVPGGDSYEQYF

d_call: TRBD2
j_call: TRBJ2-1
v_call: TRBV30
clone_size: .
cdr3_length: 13
cdr3_nt: TGTGCCTGGAGGCGGGAGGCCTACAATGAGCAGTTCTTC
cdr3_aa: CAWRREAYNEQFF

d_call: TRBD1
j_call: TRBJ1-2
v_call: TRBV2
clone_size: once
cdr3_length: 13
cdr3_nt: TGTGCCACCACCACCGGGACAGAGTATGGCTACACCTTC
cdr3_aa: CATTTGTEYGYTF

d_call: TRBD2
j_call: TRBJ2-7
v_call: TRBV3-1/TRBV3-2
clone_size: .
cdr3_length: 17
cdr3_nt: TGTGCCAGCAGCCAAGGCGGACTAGCGGGGTCCTCCTACGAGCAGTACTTC
cdr3_aa: CASSQGGLAGSSYEQYF

d_call: .
j_call: TRBJ2-7
v_call: TRBV7-2
clone_size: .
cdr3_length: 13
cdr3_nt: TGTGCCAGCAGCTTGGCCGTTTCCTACGAGCAGTACTTC
cdr3_aa: CASSLAVSYEQYF

d_call: TRBD2
j_call: TRBJ2-5
v_call: TRBV10-3
clone_size: .
cdr3_length: 15
cdr3_nt: TGTGCCATCAGATCCGGGACTAGCGGCCAAGAGACCCAGTACTTC
cdr3_aa: CAIRSGTSGQETQYF

d_call: .
j_call: TRBJ1-1
v_call: TRBV6-1
clone_size: once
cdr3_length: 13
cdr3_nt: TGTGCCAGCAGTGATCGGGAGTCGCGGGGAGCTTTCTTT
cdr3_aa: CASSDRESRGAFF

d_call: TRBD2
j_call: TRBJ2-3
v_call: TRBV5-1
clone_size: .
cdr3_length: 15
cdr3_nt: TGCGCCAGCAGTTCCCAGCGGGGCAACACAGATACGCAGTATTTT
cdr3_aa: CASSSQRGNTDTQYF

d_call: .
j_call: TRBJ1-1
v_call: TRBV4-1
clone_size: .
cdr3_length: 19
cdr3_nt: TGCGCCAGCAGCCAAGACGTAAGCAGGCCTAGCGGGGGGGGAACTGAAGCTTTCTTT
cdr3_aa: CASSQDVSRPSGGGTEAFF

d_call: .
j_call: TRBJ1-2
v_call: TRBV3-1/TRBV3-2
clone_size: once
cdr3_length: 14
cdr3_nt: TGTGCCAGCAGCCAAGATGAGATCTCCGGGAGCTACACCTTC
cdr3_aa: CASSQDEISGSYTF

d_call: TRBD1
j_call: TRBJ2-6
v_call: TRBV7-6
clone_size: .
cdr3_length: 16
cdr3_nt: TGTGCCAGCAGCGTTACAGGGGGCGCTGGGGCCAACGTCCTGACTTTC
cdr3_aa: CASSVTGGAGANVLTF

d_call: TRBD1
j_call: TRBJ2-7
v_call: TRBV29-1
clone_size: .
cdr3_length: 14
cdr3_nt: TGCAGCGCGTTAGGGGGCGATGACTCCTACGAGCAGTACTTC
cdr3_aa: CSALGGDDSYEQYF

d_call: TRBD2
j_call: TRBJ2-7
v_call: TRBV5-1
clone_size: .
cdr3_length: 15
cdr3_nt: TGCGCCAGCAGAGAAGTAGCGGGCCTTACCTACGAGCAGTACTTC
cdr3_aa: CASREVAGLTYEQYF

d_call: .
j_call: TRBJ2-2
v_call: TRBV19
clone_size: few
cdr3_length: 12
cdr3_nt: TGTGCCAGTAGTGACACTTCTGAACGGCTGTTTTTT
cdr3_aa: CASSDTSERLFF

d_call: TRBD2
j_call: TRBJ2-7
v_call: TRBV7-2
clone_size: .
cdr3_length: 14
cdr3_nt: TGTGCCAGCAGCCCGGGGGGGAGCTCCTACGAGCAGTACTTC
cdr3_aa: CASSPGGSSYEQYF

d_call: TRBD2
j_call: TRBJ2-1
v_call: TRBV5-5
clone_size: .
cdr3_length: 14
cdr3_nt: TGTGCCAGCAGCTTGCTAGCGGGAAACAATGAGCAGTTCTTC
cdr3_aa: CASSLLAGNNEQFF

d_call: .
j_call: TRBJ2-7
v_call: TRBV5-1
clone_size: .
cdr3_length: 12
cdr3_nt: TGCGCCAGCAGCCCTTCACAGAACGAGCAGTACTTC
cdr3_aa: CASSPSQNEQYF

d_call: .
j_call: TRBJ2-6
v_call: TRBV19
clone_size: .
cdr3_length: 14
cdr3_nt: TGTGCCAGTATATCACAGACCGGGGCCAACGTCCTGACTTTC
cdr3_aa: CASISQTGANVLTF

d_call: .
j_call: TRBJ2-1
v_call: TRBV6-5
clone_size: .
cdr3_length: 15
cdr3_nt: TGTGCCAGCAGCCAGACTTATTCCACCTACAATGAGCAGTTCTTC
cdr3_aa: CASSQTYSTYNEQFF

d_call: .
j_call: TRBJ2-5
v_call: TRBV18
clone_size: once
cdr3_length: 17
cdr3_nt: TGTGCCAGCTCACCACCGGGTATTGGCAGCACGGGGGAGACCCAGTACTTC
cdr3_aa: CASSPPGIGSTGETQYF

d_call: TRBD1
j_call: TRBJ2-7
v_call: TRBV7-9
clone_size: .
cdr3_length: 14
cdr3_nt: TGTGCCAGCAGTTCTACAGGGGGCTATGACGAGCAGTACTTC
cdr3_aa: CASSSTGGYDEQYF